The sequence of this TCR beta chain was determined in a study of T cell clones after liver transplantation. Looking at the study overall: Samples came pre-transplant, pre-randomization before withdrawal, and post-randomization after withdrawal ended.

Libraries were prepared by immunoSEQ multiplex PCR; TCRdb keeps only in-frame clonotypes and omits some of them. This sample has approximately 75,000 clones, with about four fifths found just once. V trimming: 4 bases; J trimming: 2 bases; junction bases outside the gene matches: 2. This CDR3 has 14 residues. Germline V gene data show CDR1 as SGHRS and CDR2 as YFSETQ. The clonotype originates from a human patient who received a liver transplant. Among the T cells, some may be from the graft donor. The J gene is TRBJ1-2, the V gene TRBV5-1; 10 positions agree with TRBD1. Specimen: CD4+ T cells from blood, collected 12 months after liver transplant. The CDR3 bases are TGCGCCAGCAGCGTGGGACAGGGGAACTATGGCTACACCTTC. Translated: CASSVGQGNYGYTF.